This TCR beta chain was profiled in a study of CD8+CD57+ T cells in acquired aplastic anemia. Germline V CDR1 and CDR2: MNHNS, SASEGT. V gave up 0 bases and J gave up 8 bases; unmatched junction bases: 8. The CDR3 is 17 residues long. TCR beta VDJ and CDR3 were profiled, and genomic DNA was the template. Each CDR3 protein gets one entry after TCRdb re-called the reads with MiXCR. The sample contains just over 450,000 distinct CDR3 sequences, less than 35% of which appear only once. This clonotype was detected a few times. Before being chosen for sequencing, patients had shown CD8+CD57+ cell expansion by flow cytometry.

The rearrangement links TRBV6-1 to TRBJ2-1, with 12 bases lining up with TRBD1. Sequenced: sorted CD4+, CD8+, or CD8+CD57+ T cells (not recorded which) from PBMCs. The sequence came from a human donor with aplastic anemia. The CDR3 DNA follows: TGTGCCAGCAGTGAAGCGCATTTGGGACAGGGGGCCGATGAGCAGTTCTTC. Amino acids: CASSEAHLGQGADEQFF.